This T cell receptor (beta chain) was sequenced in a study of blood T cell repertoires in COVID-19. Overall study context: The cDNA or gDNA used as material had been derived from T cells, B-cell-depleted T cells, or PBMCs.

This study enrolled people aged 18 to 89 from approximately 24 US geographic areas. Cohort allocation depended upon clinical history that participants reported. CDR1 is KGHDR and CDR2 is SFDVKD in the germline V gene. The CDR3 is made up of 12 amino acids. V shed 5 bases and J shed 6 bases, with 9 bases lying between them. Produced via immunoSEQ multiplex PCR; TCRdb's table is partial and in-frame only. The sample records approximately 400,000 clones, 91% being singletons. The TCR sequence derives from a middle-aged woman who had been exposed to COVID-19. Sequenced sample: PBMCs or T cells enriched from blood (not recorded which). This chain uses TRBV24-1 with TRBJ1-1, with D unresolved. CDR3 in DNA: TGTGCCACCAGTGGCACTAGCGCTGAAGCTTTCTTT. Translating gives CATSGTSAEAFF.